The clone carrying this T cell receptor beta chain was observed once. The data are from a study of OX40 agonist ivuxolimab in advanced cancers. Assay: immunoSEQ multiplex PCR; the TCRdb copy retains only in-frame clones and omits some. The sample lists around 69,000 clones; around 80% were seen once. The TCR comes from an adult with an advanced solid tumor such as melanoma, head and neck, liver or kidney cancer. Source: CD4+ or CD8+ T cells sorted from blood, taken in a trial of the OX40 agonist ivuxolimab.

CDR3 sequence (DNA): TGTGCCAGCACCAACAGGAGCGGGGAGACCCAGTACTTC. Translation: CASTNRSGETQYF. The J gene is TRBJ2-5, the V gene TRBV5-4; the D gene is possibly TRBD2 (6 bases). Germline-derived CDR1 and CDR2 are SGHNT and YYREEE (reference sequence). With 6 bases removed from V and 5 bases from J, the gap between germline ends came to 14 bases. This CDR3 region has 13 residues.